Sequencing of this T cell receptor beta chain was carried out in a study of CD8+ T cells in alopecia areata. Following extraction, RNA underwent reverse transcription to cDNA, which served as the sequencing template. Method: immunoSEQ multiplex PCR; TCRdb's copy keeps in-frame clones and lacks some. The table has 170,000 or so clones, roughly 53% seen once; the top ten hold around 13%. This clone was seen only a few times. Germline V lookup: CDR1 MGHRA, CDR2 YSYEKL. V dropped 1 base and J dropped 3; count of bases not matched to a gene: 7. The CDR3 length is 17 residues. Treatment meaning: oral pan-JAK inhibitor, 5-10 mg twice daily.

J is TRBJ2-2 and V is TRBV4-1, with TRBD2 matching over 8 bases. Sequenced material: CD8+ T cells sorted from blood, taken at week 24, from a patient treated with tofacitinib. The source of this sequence is a human donor with alopecia areata. The CDR3 spells CASSQGREGGDTGELFF. Written as DNA, the CDR3 is TGCGCCAGCAGCCAAGGACGGGAGGGCGGGGACACCGGGGAGCTGTTTTTT.